This T cell receptor (beta chain) originates from a study of T-cell reconstitution after alpha-beta-depleted transplantation in children. This clonotype has just a few counts. Trimming took off 5 bases at V and 5 bases at J, with 10 bases between the two ends. The CDR3 covers 12 residues. CDR1 is SGHRS and CDR2 is YFSETQ in the germline V gene. TCRbeta library preparation incorporated unique molecular identifiers. Each CDR3 protein gets one entry after TCRdb re-called the PCR reads with MiXCR. Altogether some 340,000 distinct CDR3 sequences are present, about 9.3% being singletons, with the ten largest covering more than 2%.

This receptor was identified in a human donor who donated a stem cell graft to a child with acute lymphoblastic leukemia. The J gene is TRBJ1-1, the V gene TRBV5-1; D is unresolved. The sequences come from PBMCs from the stem cell graft donor, collected from the stem cell graft. DNA for the CDR3: TGCGCCAGCAGTAACCGGGATACTGAAGCTTTCTTT. It yields the protein CASSNRDTEAFF. Full variable domain (remainder filled in from reference TRBV5-1 and TRBJ1-1): KAGVTQTPRYLIKTRGQQVTLSCSPISGHRSVSWYQQTPGQGLQFLFEYFSETQRNKGNFPGRFSGRQFSNSRSEMNVSTLELGDSALYLCASSNRDTEAFFGQGTRLTVV.